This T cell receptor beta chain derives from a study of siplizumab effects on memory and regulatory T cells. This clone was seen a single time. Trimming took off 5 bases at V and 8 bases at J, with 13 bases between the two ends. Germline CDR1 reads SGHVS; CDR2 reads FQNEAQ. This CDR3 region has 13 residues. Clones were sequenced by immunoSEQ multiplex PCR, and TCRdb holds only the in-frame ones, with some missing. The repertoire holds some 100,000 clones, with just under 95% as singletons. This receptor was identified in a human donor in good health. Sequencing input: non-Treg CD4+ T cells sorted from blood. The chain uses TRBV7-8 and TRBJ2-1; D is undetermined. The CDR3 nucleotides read TGTGCCAGCAGCCCTACCAACTCGGATGAGCAGTTCTTC. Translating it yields CASSPTNSDEQFF.